This TCR beta chain appears in the sequencing data of a study of blood T cell repertoires in COVID-19. Turning to the study itself: Italy, Spain and the United States were the sources of the convalescent and acute COVID-19 samples. Sources were T cells, B-cell-depleted T cells, or PBMCs; the material itself was cDNA or gDNA.

As handled by the study authors: Scientists estimated how many nucleated cells there were by amplifying reference gene primers. Using immunoSEQ multiplex PCR, the repertoire was profiled, and TCRdb retains in-frame clones only, with some absent. Clone size and V and J calls were adopted from that table, with D and trimming inferred from the DNA. The table lists 200,000 to 250,000 clones, around nine tenths of them singletons, with 15% to 20% in the top ten. Enrolment of Seattle patients took place during active infection, and they were followed longitudinally. V was clipped by 3 bases and J by 5 bases; unmatched bases: 7. The CDR3 runs 15 residues. Germline CDR1 SGHTA, CDR2 FQGNSA.

Sequencing used peripheral blood. The TCR was taken from a man aged 45-65 years with COVID-19, enrolled during active disease. This chain uses TRBV7-2 with TRBJ2-3; TRBD2 matches at 8 bases. The CDR3 loop reads CASSFVGGAKDTQYF. The CDR3 nucleotides read TGTGCCAGCAGCTTTGTCGGGGGGGCGAAAGATACGCAGTATTTT.